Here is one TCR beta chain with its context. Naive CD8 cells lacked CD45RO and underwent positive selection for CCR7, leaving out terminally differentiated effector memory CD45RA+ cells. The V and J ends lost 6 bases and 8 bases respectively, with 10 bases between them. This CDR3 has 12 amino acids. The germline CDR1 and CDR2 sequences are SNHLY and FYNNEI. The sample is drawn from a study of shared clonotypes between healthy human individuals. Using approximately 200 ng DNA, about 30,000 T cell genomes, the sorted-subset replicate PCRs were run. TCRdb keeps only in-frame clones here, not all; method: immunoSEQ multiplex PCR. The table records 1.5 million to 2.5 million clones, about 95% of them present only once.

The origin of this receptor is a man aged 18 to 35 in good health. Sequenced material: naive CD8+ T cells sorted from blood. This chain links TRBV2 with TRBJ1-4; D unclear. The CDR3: CASRADQEKLFF. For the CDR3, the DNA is TGTGCCAGCAGAGCGGACCAGGAAAAACTGTTTTTT.